The entry that follows covers one T cell receptor (beta chain) sequence. These data are taken from a study of blood T cell repertoires in COVID-19. Whole-study context: Samples came from the United States, Italy and Spain, spanning acute and convalescent COVID-19. From T cells, B-cell-depleted T cells, or PBMCs came the material, which was cDNA or gDNA.

Germline assignment: CDR1 ENHRY and CDR2 SYGVKD. The V end lost 2 bases, the J end lost 2 bases, and 13 bases lay between the germline ends. The CDR3 contains 16 residues. Data came from immunoSEQ multiplex PCR; TCRdb stores just in-frame clones and leaves some out. The sample includes approximately 180,000 clones, 75% to 90% of them seen just once. The sequenced sample was peripheral blood. This TCR derives from a man aged 60 to 75 with acute or convalescent COVID-19. The chain carries TRBV10-3 and TRBJ1-3, with a possible D match to TRBD1 (6 bases). Written as DNA, the CDR3 is TGTGCCATCAGTGAGCCTAGACAGGCCACTGGAAACACCATATATTTT. Translation gives CAISEPRQATGNTIYF.